The rows below give T cell receptor beta chains drawn from one sample of a study of technical replicates of blood from several donors. Repertoires were generated with immunoSEQ multiplex PCR, while TCRdb's copy carries only in-frame clones and drops some. The repertoire consists of 75,000 to 95,000 clones, with approximately 94% occurring once and the leading ten covering approximately 0.42%. The specimen was T cells isolated from PBMCs. All receptors derive from a human donor in good health. CDR3s leave out the opening cysteine and the closing phenylalanine or tryptophan. D genes are given only for firm matches.

J	D	V	CDR3
TRBJ1-2	.	TRBV5-6	ASSLEVGGPYGYT
TRBJ1-2	TRBD1	TRBV10-2	ASSEVPGQLERSYGYT
TRBJ2-5	.	TRBV6-1	ASSEASGLRQETQY
TRBJ2-1	.	TRBV5-1	ASSLAGQSSYNEQF
TRBJ2-2	TRBD2	TRBV27	ASSFSTSGTGELF
TRBJ2-3	.	TRBV19	ASSIQVKRPTDTQY
TRBJ2-4	.	TRBV21-1	ASSKAGGQKEY
TRBJ2-3	.	TRBV29-1	SVEAVTTDTQY
TRBJ1-2	.	TRBV9	ASSVTGYYGYT
TRBJ2-7	.	TRBV19	ASSPIQGSEQY
TRBJ1-1	.	TRBV27	ASSFGAGSNTEAF
TRBJ1-4	TRBD1	TRBV27	ASTKTGGYEKLF
TRBJ1-2	TRBD1	TRBV27	ASRTGEKGYT
TRBJ2-1	.	TRBV29-1	SGASSPPRWNEQF
TRBJ1-1	.	TRBV7-2	ASSLAYSMAF
TRBJ1-2	.	TRBV27	ASSYSSNYGYT
TRBJ1-5	TRBD1	TRBV7-9	ASKGQGNQPQH
TRBJ1-3	.	TRBV6-6	ASSYSRSGNTIY
TRBJ2-5	.	TRBV19	ASSIAGSETQY
TRBJ1-3	.	TRBV19	ASSMTGSGNTIY
TRBJ2-2	.	TRBV7-2	ASSGTAGWGTGELF
TRBJ1-4	.	TRBV4-1	ASSHEGVHEKLF
TRBJ2-1	TRBD2	TRBV4-1	ASSQAVSGRLGEQF
TRBJ2-7	.	TRBV18	ASSGQTYEQY
TRBJ1-4	.	TRBV10-3	AISEHTNEKLF
TRBJ1-2	.	TRBV5-4	ASSLAGDGYT
TRBJ2-1	TRBD2	TRBV28	ASSPTREDRYNEQF
TRBJ2-7	.	TRBV4-2	ASSQGSTFYEQY
TRBJ2-7	.	TRBV15	ATSGYSKSSYEQY
TRBJ2-5	.	TRBV21-1	ASSKSSSGRAGETQY
TRBJ1-3	.	TRBV13	ASSLGPLDGGNTIY
TRBJ2-7	TRBD2	TRBV11-2	ASSFGTSGRGEQY
TRBJ2-2	.	TRBV18	ASTNSETRTGELF
TRBJ2-5	TRBD2	TRBV6-5	ASSIAGGGETQY
TRBJ1-2	.	TRBV29-1	SVVGAGTSLDYT
TRBJ2-6	TRBD1	TRBV11-3	ASSLGQGVTGANVLT
TRBJ1-4	.	TRBV5-1	ASSLSVATNEKLF
TRBJ2-7	TRBD1	TRBV28	ASSHTGTGDYEQY
TRBJ2-7	.	TRBV9	ASSVGSGQHYEQY
TRBJ2-2	TRBD1	TRBV12-5	ASGLTTGTGWFTGELF
TRBJ2-3	TRBD2	TRBV11-2	ASSTRAGAGTDTQY
TRBJ2-2	TRBD2	TRBV27	ASSFGGRAYHGELF
TRBJ2-5	.	TRBV6-5	ASSSVTSKETQY
TRBJ2-7	.	TRBV9	ASSVSGSSNEQY
TRBJ1-5	.	TRBV15	ATSVRQIIEPQH
TRBJ2-3	.	TRBV5-8	ASSLILASDTQY
TRBJ2-7	TRBD1	TRBV10-1	ASSPTGFIEQY
TRBJ2-1	.	TRBV23-1	ASSHPQFYNEQF
TRBJ1-1	.	TRBV6-1	ASSRFGDTEAF
TRBJ2-7	.	TRBV6-1	ASSEGPLLGYEQY
TRBJ1-4	TRBD1	TRBV28	ASSFRQGWDEKLF
TRBJ2-1	.	TRBV6-5	ASSYSIIAEYNEQF
TRBJ1-2	.	TRBV7-3	ASSPGGVGGYT
TRBJ2-1	TRBD1	TRBV15	ATSRDLGQGANEQF